The present TCR beta chain was sequenced within a study of blood T cell repertoires in COVID-19. Trimming took 7 bases from V and 5 from J; bases not matched to a gene: 5. Germline CDR1 and CDR2: SQVTM and ANQGSEA. This CDR3 region has 12 residues. TCRdb keeps only in-frame clones here, not all; method: immunoSEQ multiplex PCR. This table has over 200,000 clones, about 89% appearing once. Specimen: peripheral blood. The chain recombines TRBV29-1 with TRBJ2-5; 9 bases map to TRBD2. This clonotype originated in a man aged 40-49 years who had recovered from COVID-19. CDR3 in amino acids: CSAGLAMETQYF. The CDR3 bases are TGCAGCGCCGGACTAGCGATGGAGACCCAGTACTTC.